Below are 6 T cell receptor beta chains sequenced from a single sample in a study of cytomegalovirus exposure and HLA in healthy donors. The PCR made use of 60 Vbeta and 13 Jbeta primers. Repertoires were generated with immunoSEQ multiplex PCR, while TCRdb's copy carries only in-frame clones and drops some. Among some 130,000 clones listed, 77% were seen once. The sequenced material came from PBMCs. These TCRs come from a man aged 30-40 years in good health and CMV-seronegative.

A single count supports this clone. The chain couples TRBV6-5 to TRBJ1-5, with a possible D match to TRBD1 (6 bases). Per the germline V gene, CDR1 is MNHEY and CDR2 is SVGAGI. The V end was cut by 5 bases, the J end by 6 bases, with 17 bases between. The CDR3 sequence is 15 residues long. In DNA form, the CDR3 reads TGTGCCAGCAGTACCGGGACACCCCTCGGTCAGCCCCAGCATTTT. As protein: CASSTGTPLGQPQHF.

This sequence joins TRBV28 and TRBJ2-7; possible D gene TRBD1, 6 bases. V was shortened by 3 bases and J by 3 bases, with 12 bases between the two germline ends. Germline V gene sequence: CDR1 MDHEN, CDR2 SYDVKM. The CDR3 totals 14 residues. The CDR3 loop reads CASSLGRGGYEQYF. The CDR3 DNA sequence: TGTGCCAGCAGTTTGGGAAGAGGGGGCTACGAGCAGTACTTC.

V is TRBV28 and J is TRBJ1-1; unclear D gene. The CDR3 runs 13 residues. V lost 3 bases to trimming and J lost 4 bases, with 9 bases between them. CDR1 is MDHEN, CDR2 SYDVKM, per germline. The CDR3 loop reads CASSLVTPTEAFF. CDR3 nucleotides: TGTGCCAGCAGTTTGGTTACACCCACTGAAGCTTTCTTT.

The count of this clone is one. The V and J genes are TRBV4-1 and TRBJ2-7; D is ambiguous. The CDR3 contains 14 residues. Germline V lookup: CDR1 MGHRA, CDR2 YSYEKL. The V end was cut by 4 bases, the J end by 3 bases, with 13 bases between. Here the CDR3 DNA reads TGCGCCAGCAGCCGGGTTGAGGTAGGCTACGAGCAGTACTTC. Its translation is CASSRVEVGYEQYF.

The chain carries TRBV5-1 and TRBJ2-2, with D hard to call. The germline CDR1 and CDR2 sequences are SGHRS and YFSETQ. This CDR3 spans 13 amino acids. V lost 2 bases to trimming and J lost 1 base, with 3 bases between them. The CDR3 reads CASSLQNTGELFF. DNA of the CDR3: TGCGCCAGCAGCTTACAGAACACCGGGGAGCTGTTTTTT.

The chain employs TRBV19 and TRBJ2-1; TRBD2 aligns across 9 bases. Germline loops: CDR1 LNHDA, CDR2 SQIVND (reference sequence). The CDR3 extends over 16 amino acids. J lost 9 bases, V lost 2 bases, and 11 bases had no gene match. The CDR3 DNA is TGTGCCAGTAGTATAATGGGCGGGAGGGCGAGTAGTGAGCAGTTCTTC. It yields the protein CASSIMGGRASSEQFF.